The clone carrying this TCR beta chain was counted a few times. Its target is not known. The sample comes from a study of blood T cells in healthy people across ages. Overall study results and limits: It was the long-lived donors that had more naive CD4+ cells and higher diversity than aged donors. Roughly linear age-related decline in beta diversity appeared, significant by age 40.

The sample providers were healthy Caucasian people from Russia, aged roughly 6 to 90. It was with a sample-barcoded 5' primer and a J-beta primer mix that a second PCR of roughly 7 to 12 cycles was run. A template-switch adaptor with 12 random nucleotides tagged each cDNA molecule. A single record per CDR3 protein comes from TCRdb applying MiXCR to the 5' RACE reads. Here the sample spans about a million distinct CDR3 sequences, 45% to 50% being singletons. This CDR3 comprises 14 residues. V shed 5 bases and J shed 6 bases, with 16 bases lying between them. The receptor was derived from a man between 25 and 39 years old in good health. V and J are TRBV12-3 or TRBV12-4 and TRBJ1-2, with D maybe TRBD1 (5 bases). The sample was blood. The CDR3 protein is CASSPTPGNHGYTF. The CDR3 DNA reads as TGTGCCAGCAGTCCCACCCCAGGGAATCATGGCTACACCTTC.